This TCR beta chain was sequenced in a study of blood T cell repertoires in COVID-19. Study-level background: Sites in the United States, Italy and Spain provided acute and convalescent COVID-19 samples.

Clones were read by immunoSEQ multiplex PCR, and TCRdb kept only the in-frame ones, dropping some. The sample carries about 24,000 clones, roughly 89% recorded once. Trimming left V 1 base short and J 3 bases short, with 10 bases between. The CDR3 is 15 amino acids. The germline V gene has CDR1 SGHTA and CDR2 FQGNSA. This sequence joins TRBV7-2 and TRBJ1-5; the D gene is possibly TRBD1 (6 bases). The sequencing sample was made of peripheral blood. The TCR was taken from a human donor in a cohort sampled during active COVID-19. CDR3 bases: TGTGCCAGCAGCTTAGGAGGGGGGGCCAATCAGCCCCAGCATTTT. This gives the protein CASSLGGGANQPQHF.